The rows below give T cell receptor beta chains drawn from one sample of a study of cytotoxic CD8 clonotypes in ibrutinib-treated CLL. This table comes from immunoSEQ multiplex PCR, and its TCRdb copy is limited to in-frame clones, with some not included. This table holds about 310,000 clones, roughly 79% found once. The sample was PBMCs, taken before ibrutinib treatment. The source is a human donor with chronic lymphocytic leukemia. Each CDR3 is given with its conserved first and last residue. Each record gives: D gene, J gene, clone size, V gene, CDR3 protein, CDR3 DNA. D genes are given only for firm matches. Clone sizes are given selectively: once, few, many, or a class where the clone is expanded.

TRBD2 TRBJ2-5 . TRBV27 CASSFSGRVVWETQYF TGTGCCAGCAGTTTTAGCGGGAGGGTAGTTTGGGAGACCCAGTACTTC
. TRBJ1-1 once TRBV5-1 CASSFGDLATGRTEAFF TGCGCCAGCAGTTTTGGGGACTTAGCCACAGGGCGGACTGAAGCTTTCTTT
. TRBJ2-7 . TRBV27 CASSDLKGLRGSYEQYF TGTGCCAGCAGTGATCTTAAGGGACTCCGGGGCTCCTACGAGCAGTACTTC
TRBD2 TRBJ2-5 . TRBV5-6 CASSFRTSGIEETQYF TGTGCCAGCAGCTTCCGGACTAGCGGGATAGAGGAGACCCAGTACTTC
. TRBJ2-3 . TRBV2 CASSVGETYTDTQYF TGTGCCAGCAGTGTAGGGGAAACCTACACAGATACGCAGTATTTT
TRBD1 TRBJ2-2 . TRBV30 CAWSANRGITGELFF TGTGCCTGGAGTGCAAACAGGGGTATCACCGGGGAGCTGTTTTTT
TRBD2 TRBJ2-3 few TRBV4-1 CASSRRGASGRTSTDTQYF TGCGCCAGCAGCCGTAGAGGCGCTAGCGGGAGAACAAGCACAGATACGCAGTATTTT
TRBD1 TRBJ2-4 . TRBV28 CASSKDRGGGIQYF TGTGCCAGCAGCAAGGACAGGGGAGGGGGCATTCAGTACTTC
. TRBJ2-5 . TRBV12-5 CASGLGTQETQYF TGTGCTAGTGGTTTGGGGACCCAAGAGACCCAGTACTTC
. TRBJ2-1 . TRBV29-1 CSTPLGSYNEQFF TGCAGCACCCCTCTGGGCTCCTACAATGAGCAGTTCTTC